The present entry profiles one T cell receptor beta chain with its context. These data belong to a study of T cells in Graves' hyperthyroidism and ophthalmopathy. TCR beta CDR3 regions were amplified from RNA transcripts. First-round RT-PCR of the TCR CDR3 relied on the HTBI primer set. TCRdb reanalysed the multiplex PCR reads using MiXCR and keeps one entry per CDR3 protein. The sample has roughly 720,000 distinct CDR3 sequences; around a sixth are singletons. The source of this sequence is a man in his forties or fifties with Graves' hyperthyroidism. The sequenced sample was blood.

The CDR3 nucleotides read TGTGCCAGCAGCCGAGACCCGGGACGTAAGTCCTACGAGCAGTACTTC. Translated, it gives CASSRDPGRKSYEQYF. The chain has TRBV6-1 and TRBJ2-7; tentatively, D is TRBD1 or TRBD2 (5 bases each). The CDR3 totals 16 residues. V was clipped by 6 bases and J by 1 base, with 19 bases between them. Germline assignment: CDR1 MNHNS and CDR2 SASEGT.